The 6 T cell receptor beta chains reported below all come from one sample, sequenced in a study of T cell responses to AZD1222 COVID-19 vaccine (dated by TCRdb to the early 2020s). The time point label on this specimen signifies: baseline before first vaccination. The receptor library was made with the immunoSEQ multiplex PCR assay. TCRdb obtained this table from immuneACCESS and retained in-frame rearrangements with V and J assigned. These tables miss some clones; where compared with another copy, unresolved V genes account for less than half of the shortfall, and the remainder is unexplained. Counted in this sample were 75,000 to 90,000 clones; roughly nine tenths of them appeared once. The leading ten clones occupy over 4.5% of the sample. Sequenced here: peripheral blood, sampled on day 0 of AZD1222 vaccination. These receptors all come from an adult in good health.

V is TRBV28 and J is TRBJ1-2, with D possibly TRBD1 on 5 matching bases. This CDR3 comprises 16 residues. Germline values: CDR1 MDHEN, CDR2 SYDVKM. The germline V and J ends were trimmed by 1 base and 2 bases, with 14 bases remaining between them. As DNA, the CDR3 is TGTGCCAGCAGTTTATCAGAAATTGACAGCAACTATGGCTACACCTTC. It is translated as CASSLSEIDSNYGYTF.

The rearrangement links TRBV5-1 to TRBJ2-3; either TRBD1 or TRBD2 may supply D (6 bases each). Germline V gives CDR1 SGHRS, CDR2 YFSETQ. The V end was cut by 5 bases, the J end by 1 base, with 14 bases between. The CDR3 spans 15 residues. The CDR3 sequence: CASSGGQGRTDTQYF. CDR3 sequence (DNA): TGCGCCAGCAGTGGGGGGCAGGGCCGCACAGATACGCAGTATTTT.

The chain employs TRBV14 and TRBJ2-1; 8 nucleotides match TRBD2. Germline CDR1 reads SGHDN; CDR2 reads FVKESK. The trim removed 7 bases at V and 0 bases at J, leaving 8 bases unmatched. The CDR3 is 16 residues long. DNA for the CDR3: TGTGCCAGCACCTTTAGCGGGGCCCACTCCTACAATGAGCAGTTCTTC. The encoded protein is CASTFSGAHSYNEQFF.

The chain recombines TRBV12-3 or TRBV12-4 with TRBJ1-6, with D uncertain. The CDR3 covers 12 residues. The germline V and J ends were trimmed by 10 bases and 0 bases, with 4 bases remaining between them. The CDR3 is CATSSYNSPLHF. The CDR3 DNA is TGTGCCACGAGCTCCTATAATTCACCCCTCCACTTT.

V gene TRBV13 combines with J gene TRBJ2-3, with TRBD1 matching 9 bases. The V and J ends lost 2 bases and 6 bases, in that order; junction bases with no gene match: 6. The CDR3 contains 15 residues. Looked up from germline, CDR1 is PRHDT and CDR2 is FYEKMQ (reference sequence). The DNA of the CDR3 is TGTGCCAGCAGCTTATGGGGGACAGGGAGGGATACGCAGTATTTT. This encodes CASSLWGTGRDTQYF.

The chain joins TRBV19 to TRBJ2-2; D is ambiguous. This CDR3 is built from 12 residues. CDR1 is LNHDA, CDR2 SQIVND, per germline (reference sequence). The V gene lost 9 bases and the J gene lost 5 bases, with 10 bases spanning the gap. The CDR3 loop is CARSRRTGELFF. The CDR3 DNA follows: TGTGCCAGAAGCCGCAGGACCGGGGAGCTGTTTTTT.